Reported below is one T cell receptor (beta chain). There are many counts of this clonotype. It has no known antigen specificity. No base-level quality is on record; no much larger clone is a single base apart. The data stem from a study of T cell repertoires in cytomegalovirus infection (dated by TCRdb to about 2019). For the study in its entirety: Donor HLA type was relevant to the analysis, as public TCR beta signatures indicated carriage of CMV infection together with the matching HLA type. What the work shows at the level of the full study, not this receptor alone: In both this cohort and an independent roughly 330-donor cohort, the cumulative frequency of public TCR beta family members distinguished carriers of CMV infection plus the relevant HLA type. The ex vivo response was dominated by HLA-C-restricted CMV-specific TCR beta clonotypes, which also provided the single most frequent clonotype in two of eight donors.

The germline ends are 12 bases apart after V is trimmed by 2 bases and J by 4 bases. From a lookup of the germline V gene, CDR1 and CDR2 are SGHTA and FQGNSA. The CDR3 goes from the cysteine to the phenylalanine over 15 residues. CDR3 DNA is the only sequence kept; it has 45 bases, read in frame from the first base. Instrument used: Illumina HiSeq 1500. The public reads were quality trimmed at Q25 with fastp and then assembled into clones with MiXCR by TCRdb, keeping productive beta chains. Rows with a matching CDR3 protein are joined into one entry that keeps the most common DNA and genes. Here the sample has around 740,000 distinct CDR3 sequences; approximately 34% occur a single time. Roughly 2.9% of the sample rests with the top ten.

Sequenced input: PBMCs. This clonotype was sampled from a human donor in good health (CMV status not recorded). Some clones in this sample may be carry-over from other donors' samples. Recombination joined TRBV7-2 with TRBJ1-5; 5 matching bases give a weak D call of TRBD1. The DNA is as follows: TGTGCCAGCAGCTTAATTGGCAGGGCGAATCAGCCCCAGCATTTT. It translates to CASSLIGRANQPQHF. Reference TRBV7-2 and TRBJ1-5 genes cover what lies past the CDR3, so the full variable domain is GAGVSQSPSNKVTEKGKDVELRCDPISGHTALYWYRQSLGQGLEFLIYFQGNSAPDKSGLPSDRFSAERTGGSVSTLTIQRTQQEDSAVYLCASSLIGRANQPQHFGDGTRLSIL.